This entry lists 26 T cell receptor beta chains sequenced from one sample in a study of CD8 T cells in ankylosing spondylitis. TCRdb used MiXCR to reprocess the 5' RACE reads, holding one entry per CDR3 protein. This repertoire shows a few hundred thousand distinct CDR3 sequences, roughly a sixth found once; its top ten account for 0.95% to 1.1%. Findings and limits, study-wide: Typical of ankylosing spondylitis blood, it appeared, was a TCR beta motif of fewer than 10 highly homologous variants.

No antigens are known for them. Sequencing used blood, either unsorted or a sorted T cell fraction (not recorded which). Every receptor here comes from a male donor with ankylosing spondylitis.

This clonotype was detected a few times. The chain recombines TRBV6-5 with TRBJ2-7; D uncertain. CDR1 MNHEY and CDR2 SVGAGI come from the germline V gene. This CDR3 region has 14 residues. The ends were cut back, 2 bases at V and 2 bases at J, with 10 bases in the middle. The CDR3 loop is CASSYAAGTYEQYF. CDR3 bases: TGTGCCAGCAGTTACGCGGCAGGAACCTACGAGCAGTACTTC.

In its sample, this clonotype was seen a few times. This sequence joins TRBV28 and TRBJ2-1, with D possibly being TRBD2 (5 bases). The CDR3 has 12 amino acids. Germline-derived CDR1 and CDR2 are MDHEN and SYDVKM. Trimming shortened V by 2 bases and J by 12 bases, and 11 bases separated the two germline ends. CDR3 bases: TGTGCCAGCAGTTTACCGGGCCGGGGGCAGTTCTTC. Residues: CASSLPGRGQFF.

This CDR3 is CASSQERGNSPLHF. CDR3 DNA sequence: TGTGCCAGCAGCCAAGAGCGGGGTAATTCACCCCTCCACTTT. The rearrangement joins TRBV14 to TRBJ1-6, with no clear D. CDR1 SGHDN and CDR2 FVKESK come from the germline V gene. The CDR3 is 14 residues long. V dropped 0 bases and J dropped 6 bases, with 6 bases sitting between them.

This clonotype was recorded many times. V and J are TRBV4-2 and TRBJ1-5, with D possibly matching TRBD1 (5 bases). Between the trimmed V and J ends, which lost 1 base and 2 bases, there was a span of 21 bases. The V gene's germline CDR1 is LGHNA and CDR2 YNFKEQ. CDR3 length: 19 residues. Here the CDR3 reads CASSQGEGRVTRGNQPQHF. The CDR3 bases are TGTGCCAGCAGCCAAGGGGAGGGCAGGGTAACAAGGGGCAATCAGCCCCAGCATTTT.

This sequence joins TRBV6-5 and TRBJ2-5; no clear D. CDR1 MNHEY and CDR2 SVGAGI come from the germline V gene. The length of the CDR3 is 12 residues. The germline V and J ends were trimmed by 5 bases and 2 bases, with 6 bases remaining between them. The CDR3 DNA reads as TGTGCCAGCAGTACCCGGCAAGAGACCCAGTACTTC. Protein: CASSTRQETQYF.

The chain joins TRBV7-2 to TRBJ1-5, with D unclear. V lost 5 bases, J lost 1 base, and 12 bases lay in between. Looked up from germline, CDR1 is SGHTA and CDR2 is FQGNSA. The CDR3 extends over 15 amino acids. The DNA for the CDR3 is TGTGCCAGCAGCGGACTGGGTACCAGCAATCAGCCCCAGCATTTT. Its translation is CASSGLGTSNQPQHF.

This clonotype was observed a handful of times. The V call is TRBV21-1, the J call TRBJ2-7. TRBV21-1 is described as a pseudogene. This CDR3 has 14 residues. CDR3 in DNA: TGTGCCAGCATCCAAATTAGGGTCTCCTACGAGCAGTACTTC. It specifies CASIQIRVSYEQYF.

The V gene is TRBV5-6, the J gene TRBJ2-7; D gene unclear. Germline V CDR1 and CDR2: SGHDT, YYEEEE. This CDR3 region has 16 residues. V was clipped by 0 bases and J by 0 bases, with 13 bases between them. In nucleotides, the CDR3 is TGTGCCAGCAGCTTGGGATGGAATTCCGTCTCCTACGAGCAGTACTTC. This sequence encodes CASSLGWNSVSYEQYF.

This clonotype showed up just a few times. The gene calls are TRBV24-1 and TRBJ2-1, with TRBD2 identical over 9 bases. CDR1 and CDR2 from the germline V gene are KGHDR and SFDVKD. The CDR3 extends over 17 amino acids. Germline trimming cut 0 bases from V and 5 bases from J; bases unmatched to any gene: 7. As DNA, the CDR3 is TGTGCCACCAGTGATTTGGGCCGGACTAGCGCCCACAATGAGCAGTTCTTC. Protein: CATSDLGRTSAHNEQFF.

This clonotype was recorded many times. The chain uses TRBV3-1 and TRBJ1-2; no firm D call. V lost 3 bases, J lost 2 bases, and 13 bases lay in between. Looked up from germline, CDR1 is LGHDT and CDR2 is YNNKEL (reference sequence). The length of the CDR3 is 15 residues. In DNA form, the CDR3 reads TGTGCCAGCAGCCAGACAAGTCTCCAAAACTATGGCTACACCTTC. This gives the protein CASSQTSLQNYGYTF. The full variable domain, rest sourced from reference TRBV3-1 and TRBJ1-2, is DTAVSQTPKYLVTQMGNDKSIKCEQNLGHDTMYWYKQDSKKFLKIMFSYNNKELIINETVPNRFSPKSPDKAHLNLHINSLELGDSAVYFCASSQTSLQNYGYTFGSGTRLTVV.

The CDR3 here is CATSRGRDLYGYTF. The CDR3 DNA reads as TGTGCCACCAGCAGAGGCAGGGACCTCTATGGCTACACCTTC. The rearrangement links TRBV15 to TRBJ1-2, with D possibly TRBD1 on 5 matching bases. The CDR3 consists of 14 residues. Germline V CDR1 and CDR2: LNHNV, YYDKDF (reference sequence). V shed 1 base and J shed 4 bases, with 10 bases lying between them.

The gene calls are TRBV7-6 and TRBJ1-5; D may be TRBD1 (6 bases). Germline assignment: CDR1 SGHVS and CDR2 FNYEAQ. Trimming shortened V by 2 bases and J by 7 bases, and 18 bases separated the two germline ends. The CDR3 length is 16 residues. The CDR3 region is CASSLSTGGVGQPQHF. The CDR3, as DNA: TGTGCCAGCAGCTTATCGACAGGCGGGGTTGGGCAGCCCCAGCATTTT.

The table lists this clonotype with a few counts. The rearrangement links TRBV3-1 to TRBJ1-3; D is unresolved. With 4 bases removed from V and 0 bases from J, the gap between germline ends came to 7 bases. The germline V gene encodes CDR1 LGHDT and CDR2 YNNKEL (reference sequence). This CDR3 is built from 14 residues. For the CDR3, the DNA is TGTGCCAGCAGCCCGGGCAACTCTGGAAACACCATATATTTT. It yields the protein CASSPGNSGNTIYF.

This sequence joins TRBV11-1 and TRBJ2-7; weak D call: TRBD2 (5 bases). The CDR3 runs to 11 residues. Looked up from germline, CDR1 is SGHAT and CDR2 is FQDESV (reference sequence). V was shortened by 5 bases and J by 5 bases, with 7 bases between the two germline ends. CDR3 DNA: TGTGCCAGCAGCCCAGCGGACGAGCAGTACTTC. It codes for CASSPADEQYF.

The V and J genes are TRBV20-1 and TRBJ1-6; TRBD1 matches at 9 bases. This CDR3 has 15 residues. With 0 bases clipped from V and 7 bases from J, the junction kept 4 bases outside the gene matches. Germline assignment: CDR1 DFQATT and CDR2 SNEGSKA (reference sequence). For the CDR3, the DNA is TGCAGTGCTAGAGATGCCGGGACAGGGAATTCACCCCTCCACTTT. It is translated as CSARDAGTGNSPLHF.

This clonotype was detected only a few times. V gene TRBV11-2 combines with J gene TRBJ2-2; no clear D gene. Looked up from germline, CDR1 is SGHAT and CDR2 is FQNNGV. Trimming left V 4 bases short and J 6 bases short, with 15 bases between. This CDR3 region has 15 residues. The CDR3 region has the DNA TGTGCCAGCAGCTCCACCCTGTCGCGATCCGGGGAGCTGTTTTTT. Translation: CASSSTLSRSGELFF.

V gene TRBV6-5 combines with J gene TRBJ1-1; no definite D call. The CDR3 is 13 amino acids. Germline V gene data show CDR1 as MNHEY and CDR2 as SVGAGI. V shed 4 bases and J shed 1 base, with 7 bases lying between them. The CDR3 nucleotides are TGTGCCAGCAGTTCGGTTGCGAACACTGAAGCTTTCTTT. The encoded protein is CASSSVANTEAFF.

This clonotype was detected ten times or more. This sequence joins TRBV12-3 or TRBV12-4 and TRBJ2-3, with 7 bases that match TRBD1. This CDR3 is 15 amino acids long. With 2 bases clipped from V and 2 bases from J, the junction kept 4 bases outside the gene matches. This chain's CDR3 is CASSLRGQHTDTQYF. The CDR3 nucleotides are TGTGCCAGCAGTTTACGGGGACAGCACACAGATACGCAGTATTTT.

This clonotype was observed at least ten times. V usage is TRBV3-1 and J usage is TRBJ2-5; D is uncertain. Trimming removed 1 base from V and 5 bases from J, with 8 bases in between. Germline CDR1 LGHDT, CDR2 YNNKEL (reference sequence). The length of the CDR3 is 13 residues. The CDR3 region is CASSQGLVETQYF. CDR3 DNA: TGTGCCAGCAGCCAAGGGTTAGTGGAGACCCAGTACTTC.

The chain uses TRBV6-5 and TRBJ2-1; the match to TRBD2 covers 16 bases. Germline lookup yields CDR1 MNHEY and CDR2 SVGAGI. The CDR3 is made up of 16 amino acids. Germline trimming cut 4 bases from V and 6 bases from J; bases unmatched to any gene: 3. CDR3 protein: CASSSGTSGGANEQFF. DNA for the CDR3: TGTGCCAGCAGTTCCGGGACTAGCGGGGGGGCCAATGAGCAGTTCTTC.

This clonotype was recorded once. The chain employs TRBV28 and TRBJ2-1, with D perhaps matching TRBD1 (6 bases). Looked up from germline, CDR1 is MDHEN and CDR2 is SYDVKM. CDR3 size: 15 residues. Trimming took off 6 bases at V and 0 bases at J, with 12 bases between the two ends. CDR3 sequence: CASRTTGNSYNEQFF. The CDR3 DNA reads TGTGCCAGCAGAACCACAGGGAACTCCTACAATGAGCAGTTCTTC.

A few counts support this clonotype. The chain is built from TRBV18 and TRBJ2-1; TRBD1 is a possible D gene (5 bases). CDR1 is KGHSH, CDR2 LQKENI, per germline. Trimming cost V 4 bases and J 6 bases, with 13 bases left between them. The CDR3 consists of 14 residues. The CDR3 loop reads CASSRGPTANEQFF. In nucleotides, the CDR3 is TGTGCCAGCTCACGGGGCCCGACCGCCAATGAGCAGTTCTTC.

The J gene is TRBJ2-2, the V gene TRBV6-6; 8 bases match TRBD1. V dropped 6 bases and J dropped 6; count of bases not matched to a gene: 0. Germline-derived CDR1 and CDR2 are MNHNY and SVGAGI (reference sequence). The CDR3 spans 12 residues. CDR3 protein: CASRDRAGELFF. The CDR3 region has the DNA TGTGCCAGCAGGGACAGGGCCGGGGAGCTGTTTTTT.

The chain joins TRBV11-2 to TRBJ2-1; 8 nucleotides line up with TRBD2. CDR1 SGHAT and CDR2 FQNNGV come from the germline V gene. CDR3 size: 15 residues. The V gene end was trimmed by 1 base and the J gene end by 4 bases; junction bases not matched to a gene: 3. CDR3 region: CASSLVTSAYNEQFF. The CDR3 DNA sequence: TGTGCCAGCAGCTTAGTGACTAGCGCGTACAATGAGCAGTTCTTC.

This clonotype has a count of ten or more. V usage is TRBV12-3 or TRBV12-4 and J usage is TRBJ1-2, with no clear D. V gave up 4 bases and J gave up 4 bases, with 16 bases separating them. The CDR3 has 15 residues. In nucleotides, the CDR3 is TGTGCCAGCAGTTCAACCTCGGAGGCGCGCTATGGCTACACCTTC. As protein: CASSSTSEARYGYTF.

V gene TRBV11-1 combines with J gene TRBJ2-3; TRBD2 agrees at 9 bases. The CDR3 covers 20 residues. The germline gives CDR1 SGHAT, CDR2 FQDESV (reference sequence). Germline trimming cut 5 bases from V and 6 bases from J; bases unmatched to any gene: 24. In nucleotides, the CDR3 is TGTGCCAGCAGCCTGACCGCGGCGACTAGCGGTCGACACCGCCCCGATACGCAGTATTTT. Amino acid sequence: CASSLTAATSGRHRPDTQYF.